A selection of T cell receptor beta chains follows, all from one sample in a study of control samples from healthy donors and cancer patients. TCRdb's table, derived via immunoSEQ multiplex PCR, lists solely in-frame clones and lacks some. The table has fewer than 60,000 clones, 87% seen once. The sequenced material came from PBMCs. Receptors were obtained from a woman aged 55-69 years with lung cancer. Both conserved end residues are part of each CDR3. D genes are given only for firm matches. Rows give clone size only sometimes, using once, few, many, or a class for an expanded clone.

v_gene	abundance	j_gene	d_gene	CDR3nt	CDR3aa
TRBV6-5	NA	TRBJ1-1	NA	TGTGCCAGCGACCCTCCAGGGAACACTGAAGCTTTCTTT	CASDPPGNTEAFF
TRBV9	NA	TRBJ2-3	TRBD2	TGTGCCAGCAGCGCCCGAGCGGGGGTGAACACAGATACGCAGTATTTT	CASSARAGVNTDTQYF
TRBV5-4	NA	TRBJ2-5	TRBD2	TGTGCCAGCAGCCCCGGACTAGCGGGGGGAATTCAAGAGACCCAGTACTTC	CASSPGLAGGIQETQYF
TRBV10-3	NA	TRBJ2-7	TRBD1	TGTGCCATCAGGCCCGGACAGGCTACCTACGAGCAGTACTTC	CAIRPGQATYEQYF
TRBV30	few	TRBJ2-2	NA	TGTGCCTGGAGTGTCCCCCCCGGGGAGCTGTTTTTT	CAWSVPPGELFF
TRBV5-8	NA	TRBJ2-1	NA	TGTGCCAGCAGCTTGATGGCGAGAGAGCAGTTCTTC	CASSLMAREQFF
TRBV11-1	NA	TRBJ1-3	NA	TGTGCCAGCAGCTTAACGGACACAGGTCTGCACACCATATATTTT	CASSLTDTGLHTIYF
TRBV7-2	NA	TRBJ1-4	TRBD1	TGTGCCAGCAGCTTAATCTGGGACAGGGCGCGGGAAAAACTGTTTTTT	CASSLIWDRAREKLFF
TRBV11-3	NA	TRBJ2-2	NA	TGTGCCAGCAGCTTAGGCCCACAGAGCGCCGGGGAGCTGTTTTTT	CASSLGPQSAGELFF
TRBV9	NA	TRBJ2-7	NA	TGTGCCAGCAGCGCCCAACAGGGCTACGAGCAGTACTTC	CASSAQQGYEQYF
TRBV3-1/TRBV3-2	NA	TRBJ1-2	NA	TGTGCCAGCAGCCAAGATCTCGGGGGCTTCTATGGCTACACCTTC	CASSQDLGGFYGYTF
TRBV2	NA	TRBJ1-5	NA	TGTGCCAGCAGTGTATACGGGGAGGAACCCCAGCATTTT	CASSVYGEEPQHF
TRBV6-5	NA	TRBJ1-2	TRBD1	TGTGCCAGCAGCCTCTCTAAGGACAGGGGTAATGGCTACACCTTC	CASSLSKDRGNGYTF
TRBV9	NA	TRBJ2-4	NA	TGTGCCAGCAGCGTAGAACAAGGTGGGAACATTCAGTACTTC	CASSVEQGGNIQYF
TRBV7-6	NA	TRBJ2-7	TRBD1	TGTGCCAGCAGCTCGGGTGGAATTTTGGGACAGGGTGTCAACGAGCAGTACTTC	CASSSGGILGQGVNEQYF
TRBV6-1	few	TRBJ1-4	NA	TGTGCCAGCAGTGAAAGGGGAAGCGCCTTTGAAAAACTGTTTTTT	CASSERGSAFEKLFF
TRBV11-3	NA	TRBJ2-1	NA	TGTGCCAGCAGCTTCAGGGCCAATGAGCAGTTCTTC	CASSFRANEQFF
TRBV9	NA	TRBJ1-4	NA	TGTGCCAGCAGCGTAGGGGGAGGGGTGGCAAATGAAAAACTGTTTTTT	CASSVGGGVANEKLFF
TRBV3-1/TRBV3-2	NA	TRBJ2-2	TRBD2	TGTGCCAGCAGCCAAGATTGGAGGGAGGGAGGGACCGGGGAGCTGTTTTTT	CASSQDWREGGTGELFF
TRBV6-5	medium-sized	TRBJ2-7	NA	TGTGCCAGCAGTTACAGGCGGGGATCAGGGTACGAGCAGTACTTC	CASSYRRGSGYEQYF
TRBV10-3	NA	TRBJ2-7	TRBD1	TGTGCCATCAGTGATCCCCAGGGGGCGAGGGACGAGCAGTACTTC	CAISDPQGARDEQYF
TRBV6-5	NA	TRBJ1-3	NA	TGTGCCAGCTCTACGGGGCTCTCTGGAAACACCATATATTTT	CASSTGLSGNTIYF
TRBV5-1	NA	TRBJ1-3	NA	TGCGCCAGCAGCTTGGCTGATATCACTGGAAACACCATATATTTT	CASSLADITGNTIYF
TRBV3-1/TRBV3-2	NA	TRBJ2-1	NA	TGTGCCAGCAGCCGAAACAATGAGCAGTTCTTC	CASSRNNEQFF
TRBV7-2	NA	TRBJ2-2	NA	TGTGCCAGCAGCCCCGTCGGGGGAAACACCGGGGAGCTGTTTTTT	CASSPVGGNTGELFF
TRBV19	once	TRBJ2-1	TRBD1	TGTGCCAGTGGACAGGGTAGCTCCTACAATGAGCAGTTCTTC	CASGQGSSYNEQFF
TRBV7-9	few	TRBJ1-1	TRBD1	TGTGCCAGCAGCTCCCAGGGGGCGATTTTGGCTTTCTTT	CASSSQGAILAFF
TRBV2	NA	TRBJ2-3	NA	TGTGCCAGTCTCTCGATGGGGATCAGCACAGATACGCAGTATTTT	CASLSMGISTDTQYF
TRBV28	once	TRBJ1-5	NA	TGTGCCAGCAGTTTTAATGGGCAGCCCCAGCATTTT	CASSFNGQPQHF
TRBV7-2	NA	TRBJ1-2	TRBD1	TGTGCCAGCAGCTTCTCCTCCCCGACAGGGGACTATGGCTACACCTTC	CASSFSSPTGDYGYTF
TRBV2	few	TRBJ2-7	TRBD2	TGTGCCAGCAGCCTAGCGGGAGACACCTACGAGCAGTACTTC	CASSLAGDTYEQYF
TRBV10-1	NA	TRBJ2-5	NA	TGCGCCAGCAGTGAGTCTCGGGACACAGCCATAGAGACCCAGTACTTC	CASSESRDTAIETQYF
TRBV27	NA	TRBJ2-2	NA	TGTGCCAGCAGTTCCACCCGACTATGGCGCACCGGGGAGCTGTTTTTT	CASSSTRLWRTGELFF
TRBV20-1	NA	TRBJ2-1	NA	TGCAGTGCTCGACTTTACAATGAGCAGTTCTTC	CSARLYNEQFF
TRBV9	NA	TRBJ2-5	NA	TGTGCCAGCAGCGCCGGGTTGGAGACCCAGTACTTC	CASSAGLETQYF
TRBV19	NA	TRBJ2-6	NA	TGTGCCAGTAGTGGAGGGCCTTTCATCTCTGGGGCCAACGTCCTGACTTTC	CASSGGPFISGANVLTF
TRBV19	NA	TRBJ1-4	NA	TGTGCCAGTATGGACTTCGAAAGGGGAAAACTGTTTTTT	CASMDFERGKLFF
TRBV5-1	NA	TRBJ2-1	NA	TGCGCCAGCAGTCATGGGGCCGATGAGCAGTTCTTC	CASSHGADEQFF
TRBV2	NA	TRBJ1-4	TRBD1	TGTGCCAGCGGAGGGCAGGGGGTGCCTAATGAAAAACTGTTTTTT	CASGGQGVPNEKLFF
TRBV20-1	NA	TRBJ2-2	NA	TGCAGTGCTCCTCAGCCCGGGGAGCTGTTTTTT	CSAPQPGELFF
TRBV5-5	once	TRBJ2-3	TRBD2	TGTGCCAGCAGCTTGGGACTAGCGGAACTCACAGATACGCAGTATTTT	CASSLGLAELTDTQYF
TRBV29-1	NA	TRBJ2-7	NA	TGCAGCGTTACCGGTCTTAGCGAGCAGTACTTC	CSVTGLSEQYF
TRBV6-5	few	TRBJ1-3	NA	TGTGCCAGCAGTTACGGGAACTCTGGAAACACCATATATTTT	CASSYGNSGNTIYF
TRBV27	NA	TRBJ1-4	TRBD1	TGTGCCAGCAGTTTATCGAGCCCCCTCCGGGGGACAGGGGGTGAAAAACTGTTTTTT	CASSLSSPLRGTGGEKLFF
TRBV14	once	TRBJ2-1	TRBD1	TGTGCCAGCAGCCCCGGGATCAGGGGGAATGAGCAGTTCTTC	CASSPGIRGNEQFF
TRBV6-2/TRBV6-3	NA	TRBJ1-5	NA	TGTGCCAGCAGTTACCTCCCCGGGCAACTCTATAGCAATCAGCCCCAGCATTTT	CASSYLPGQLYSNQPQHF
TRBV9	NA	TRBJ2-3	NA	TGTGCCAGCAGCGTAGATCCAGGGATGAGTACAGATACGCAGTATTTT	CASSVDPGMSTDTQYF
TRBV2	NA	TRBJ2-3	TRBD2	TGTGCCAGCAGTGTTAGCGGGGGCCGTGGGGATACGCAGTATTTT	CASSVSGGRGDTQYF
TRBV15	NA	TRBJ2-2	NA	TGTGCCACCAGCAGAGTACTGGGGACAAGTAACACCGGGGAGCTGTTTTTT	CATSRVLGTSNTGELFF
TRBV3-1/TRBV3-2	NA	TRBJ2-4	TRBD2	TGTGCCAGCAGCCAAGACGGTGTAGCGGGAGGAAACATTCAGTACTTC	CASSQDGVAGGNIQYF